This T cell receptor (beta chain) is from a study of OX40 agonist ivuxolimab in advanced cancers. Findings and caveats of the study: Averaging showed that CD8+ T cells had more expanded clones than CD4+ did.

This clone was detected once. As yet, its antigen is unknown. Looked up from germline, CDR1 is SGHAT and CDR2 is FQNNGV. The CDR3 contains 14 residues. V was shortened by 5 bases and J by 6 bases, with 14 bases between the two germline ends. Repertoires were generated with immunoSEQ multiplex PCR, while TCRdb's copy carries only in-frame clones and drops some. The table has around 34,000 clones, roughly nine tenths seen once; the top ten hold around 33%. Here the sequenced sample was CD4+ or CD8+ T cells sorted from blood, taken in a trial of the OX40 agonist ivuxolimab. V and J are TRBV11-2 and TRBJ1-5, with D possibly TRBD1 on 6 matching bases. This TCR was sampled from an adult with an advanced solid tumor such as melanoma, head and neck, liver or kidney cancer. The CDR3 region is CASSQTGRGQPQHF. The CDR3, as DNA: TGTGCCAGCAGCCAAACAGGGCGCGGTCAGCCCCAGCATTTT.